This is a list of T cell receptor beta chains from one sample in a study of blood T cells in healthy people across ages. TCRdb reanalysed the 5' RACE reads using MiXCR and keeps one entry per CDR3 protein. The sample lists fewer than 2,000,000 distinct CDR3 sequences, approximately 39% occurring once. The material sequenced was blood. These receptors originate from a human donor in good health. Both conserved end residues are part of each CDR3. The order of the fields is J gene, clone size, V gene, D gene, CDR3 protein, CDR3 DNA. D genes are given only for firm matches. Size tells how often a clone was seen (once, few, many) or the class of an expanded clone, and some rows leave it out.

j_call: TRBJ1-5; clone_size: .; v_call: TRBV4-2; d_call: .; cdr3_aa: CASSQWTDSNQPQHF; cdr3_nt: TGTGCCAGCAGCCAGTGGACAGATAGCAATCAGCCCCAGCATTTT
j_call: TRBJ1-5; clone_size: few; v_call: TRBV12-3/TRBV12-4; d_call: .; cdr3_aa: CASSNPPRGQPQHF; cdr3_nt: TGTGCCAGCAGCAATCCCCCCAGGGGACAGCCCCAGCATTTT
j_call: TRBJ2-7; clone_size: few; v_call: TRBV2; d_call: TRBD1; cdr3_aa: CASLTGVGVYEQYF; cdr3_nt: TGTGCCAGCTTGACAGGGGTCGGTGTATACGAGCAGTACTTC
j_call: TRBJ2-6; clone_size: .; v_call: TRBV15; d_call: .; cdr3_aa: CATSKERLISGANVLTF; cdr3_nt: TGTGCCACCAGCAAGGAGAGACTAATCTCTGGGGCCAACGTCCTGACTTTC
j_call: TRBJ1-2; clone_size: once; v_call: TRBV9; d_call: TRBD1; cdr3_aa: CASSAGQTGTEEDYGYTF; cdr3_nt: TGTGCCAGCAGCGCCGGCCAAACCGGGACAGAGGAGGACTATGGCTACACCTTC
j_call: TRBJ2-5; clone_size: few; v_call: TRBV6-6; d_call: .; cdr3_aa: CASSPHQGQKETQYF; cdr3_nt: TGTGCCAGCAGTCCCCACCAGGGTCAAAAAGAGACCCAGTACTTC
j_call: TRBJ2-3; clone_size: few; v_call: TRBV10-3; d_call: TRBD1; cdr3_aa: CAIRKTGQGTDTQYF; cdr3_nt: TGTGCCATCAGAAAGACGGGACAGGGCACAGATACGCAGTATTTT
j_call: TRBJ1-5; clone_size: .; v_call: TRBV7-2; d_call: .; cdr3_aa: CASSQRTSNQPQHF; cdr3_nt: TGTGCCAGTAGCCAACGAACTAGCAATCAGCCCCAGCATTTT
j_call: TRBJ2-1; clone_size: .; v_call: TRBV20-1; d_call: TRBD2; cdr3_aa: CSARLAGLISIEQFF; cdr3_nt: TGCAGTGCACGACTAGCGGGACTGATTTCCATTGAGCAGTTCTTC
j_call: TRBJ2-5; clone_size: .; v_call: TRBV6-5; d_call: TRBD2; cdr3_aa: CASSYGAGGVQETQYF; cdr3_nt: TGTGCCAGCAGTTACGGGGCGGGGGGAGTACAAGAGACCCAGTACTTC
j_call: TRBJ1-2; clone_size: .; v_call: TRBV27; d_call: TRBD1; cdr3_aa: CASSLSRGQGADGYTF; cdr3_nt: TGTGCCAGCAGTTTATCTAGAGGACAGGGGGCAGACGGCTACACCTTC
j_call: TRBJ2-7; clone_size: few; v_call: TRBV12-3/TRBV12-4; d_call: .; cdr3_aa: CASRGGLLYEQYF; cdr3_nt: TGTGCCAGCAGAGGGGGACTCCTTTACGAGCAGTACTTC
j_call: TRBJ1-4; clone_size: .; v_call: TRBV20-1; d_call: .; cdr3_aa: CSARETAFEKRFF; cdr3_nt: TGCAGTGCTAGAGAGACAGCCTTTGAAAAACGGTTTTTT
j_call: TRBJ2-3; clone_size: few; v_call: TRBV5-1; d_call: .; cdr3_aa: CASSFAPTDTQYF; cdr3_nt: TGCGCCAGCAGCTTTGCCCCCACAGATACGCAGTATTTT
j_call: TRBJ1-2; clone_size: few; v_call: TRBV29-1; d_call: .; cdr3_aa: CSVESGRGNYGYTF; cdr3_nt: TGCAGCGTTGAGAGCGGGAGGGGAAACTATGGCTACACCTTC
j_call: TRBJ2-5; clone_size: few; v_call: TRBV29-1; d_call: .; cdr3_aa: CSAAADIQETQYF; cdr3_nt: TGCAGTGCCGCCGCGGACATCCAAGAGACCCAGTACTTC
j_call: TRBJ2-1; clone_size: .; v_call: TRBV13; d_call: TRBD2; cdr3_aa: CASSSRLAEAYNEQFF; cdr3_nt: TGTGCCAGCAGTTCCAGACTAGCGGAGGCCTACAATGAGCAGTTCTTC
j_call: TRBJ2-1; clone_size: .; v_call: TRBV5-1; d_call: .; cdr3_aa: CASSQLLSRGENEQFF; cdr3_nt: TGCGCCAGCAGCCAATTACTTTCTCGGGGAGAGAATGAGCAGTTCTTC
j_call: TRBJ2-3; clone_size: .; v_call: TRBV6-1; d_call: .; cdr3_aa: CASSEQGRGADTQYF; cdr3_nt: TGTGCCAGCAGTGAACAGGGTAGGGGGGCAGATACGCAGTATTTT
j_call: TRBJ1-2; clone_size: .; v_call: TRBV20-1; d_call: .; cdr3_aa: CSAIEGDRRYGYTF; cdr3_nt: TGCAGTGCAATCGAAGGGGACCGCCGCTATGGCTACACCTTC
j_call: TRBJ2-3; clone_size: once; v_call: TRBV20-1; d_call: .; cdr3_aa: CSARPPATWPGYTDAQYF; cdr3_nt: TGCAGTGCTAGACCCCCGGCTACCTGGCCGGGATACACAGATGCGCAGTATTTT
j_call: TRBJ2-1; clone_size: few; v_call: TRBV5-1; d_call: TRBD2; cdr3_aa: CASSFLAGGTANEQFF; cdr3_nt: TGCGCCAGCAGCTTTCTAGCGGGGGGAACCGCCAATGAGCAGTTCTTC
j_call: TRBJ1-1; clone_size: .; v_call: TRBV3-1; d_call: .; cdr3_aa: CASSQGRWAFF; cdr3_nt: TGTGCCAGCAGCCAGGGTAGATGGGCTTTCTTT